This T cell receptor (beta chain) originates from a study of blood T cells in healthy people across ages. Each sample used at least 6 million PBMCs. A second PCR, run for roughly 6 to 11 cycles, used a sample-barcoded 5' primer plus a J-beta primer mix. Each cDNA molecule, via a template-switch adaptor with 12 random nucleotides, was tagged. Each CDR3 protein is one row after TCRdb ran MiXCR on the 5' RACE reads. The table lists about 800,000 distinct CDR3 sequences, around 50% of them singletons. V shed 4 bases, J shed 7 bases, and the junction held 6 bases outside the gene matches. The CDR3 is made up of 15 amino acids. CDR1 is SGHRS and CDR2 is YFSETQ in the germline V gene.

The clonotype was recovered from a man at least 80 years old in good health. The sequencing sample was made of blood. V and J are TRBV5-1 and TRBJ1-6; 9 bases are a match to TRBD1. CDR3 sequence (DNA): TGCGCCAGCAGCGGAACCGGGACAGGGAATTCACCCCTCCACTTT. Translation: CASSGTGTGNSPLHF. Based on the CDR3 plus reference TRBV5-1 and TRBJ1-6, the full variable domain is KAGVTQTPRYLIKTRGQQVTLSCSPISGHRSVSWYQQTPGQGLQFLFEYFSETQRNKGNFPGRFSGRQFSNSRSEMNVSTLELGDSALYLCASSGTGTGNSPLHFGNGTRLTVT.